This T cell receptor beta chain was profiled in a study of a mutant IDH1 vaccine in newly diagnosed glioma. Looking at the study overall: Treated patients, averaging 40.4 years, were around 62% male and around 40% female. Pretreatment consisted of radiotherapy, temozolomide, or both, with most receiving both.

On this clone: What it recognizes is unknown.

V lost 5 bases and J lost 3; bases outside the gene matches: 8. Germline V gene sequence: CDR1 MDHEN, CDR2 SYDVKM. The CDR3 contains 15 residues. General study points: A vaccine-induced immune response developed in 93.3% of the patients.

As for time point: baseline, week 1 (first vaccination visit). The treatment is: pre-vaccination baseline after standard-of-care therapy. Sequencing used immunoSEQ multiplex PCR; TCRdb keeps in-frame clones, though not all of them. The repertoire has some 16,000 clones, 80% of them found once; the top ten carry 8% to 10%. This receptor was taken from a man aged 35-49 years with glioma. The sequencing used PBMCs, collected from a glioma patient treated with radiotherapy, temozolomide or both. The chain combines TRBV28 with TRBJ2-7, with TRBD1 matching 9 bases. CDR3 sequence: CASSIKRTGDYEQYF. CDR3 DNA: TGTGCCAGCAGTATAAAGCGGACAGGGGACTACGAGCAGTACTTC. The full variable domain, rest sourced from reference TRBV28 and TRBJ2-7, is DVKVTQSSRYLVKRTGEKVFLECVQDMDHENMFWYRQDPGLGLRLIYFSYDVKMKEKGDIPEGYSVSREKKERFSLILESASTNQTSMYLCASSIKRTGDYEQYFGPGTRLTVT.